This record covers a single T cell receptor (beta chain). It has no known antigen specificity. Base quality data are lacking; no much larger clone is found one base away. The germline V end is reduced by 5 bases and the J end by 1 base; junction bases left unmatched: 6. The CDR3, from cysteine to phenylalanine, totals 16 residues. Only CDR3 DNA remains: 48 bases, in frame from the first base. The germline V gene (reference sequence) provides CDR1 LNHDA and CDR2 SQIVND. The data were taken from a study of blood T cell repertoires in COVID-19 (dated by TCRdb to about 2020). The study in broad terms: Samples from collaborators originated in the United States, Italy and Spain and spanned both the acute and convalescent phases of COVID-19. The material from the prospective study consisted of cDNA or gDNA derived from T cells, B-cell-depleted T cells, or PBMCs. Subjects who had been exposed to COVID-19, were actively infected with it, or had recovered from it provided the deeply sampled blood TCRbeta repertoires that made up the dataset. The repertoires were released in a freely available public database intended as a resource for research on the immune response to SARS-CoV-2. Samples came from the ongoing ImmuneRACE study (first 160 participants) plus 1,254 subjects from 6 global collaborators. Sample metadata almost always included a de-identified subject ID, COVID-19 status, age in years and sex. Where available, HLA class I and class II types were obtained from metadata supplied by the sample provider rather than from assay-based typing.

TCRbeta CDR3 regions were amplified from genomic DNA by means of the immunoSEQ Assay, a bias-controlled multiplex PCR. In the paper's pipeline: Within the assay, amplification of reference gene primers was used to estimate how many nucleated cells each sample contained. Sequence reads were collapsed and filtered to measure the absolute abundance of every unique TCRbeta CDR3 rearrangement. For each sample, productive Simpson clonality was calculated by taking the square root of Simpson's diversity index across productive rearrangements. The source is immuneACCESS, and TCRdb retained only in-frame sequences with V and J called. Part of the clones is not carried over; for the studies checked, unresolved V genes explain less than half of this, and the remainder is unexplained. V and J calls and clone size are as listed in that table; D and trimming were resolved from the DNA. This sample comprises about 220,000 clones, around four fifths of them detected only once. Clones ranked in the top ten supply approximately 4% of the sample.

In the prospective study, participants were roughly 18 to 90 years old, resided in about two dozen geographic areas of the United States, and were enrolled through a virtual design. In the prospective study, participants were assigned to cohorts based on the clinical history participants reported in a screening survey and a study questionnaire. A participant counted as exposed if, within 2 weeks of entering the study, that participant had been in contact with someone who had a PCR-confirmed or clinician-diagnosed COVID-19 case. Each participant in the prospective study had whole blood, serum and a nasopharyngeal or oropharyngeal swab collected by mobile phlebotomists. Over an approximately 2-month period, participants in the prospective study had the option of providing additional blood draws and questionnaires. Before DNA extraction, prospective study blood samples were shipped either frozen or at room temperature.

Summary of the overall study and its limitations: The amount of clinical and demographic metadata varied by source and participant and was provided uncurated.

Sequenced sample: PBMCs or T cells enriched from blood (not recorded which). This clonotype was obtained from a woman aged 40 to 49 who had been exposed to COVID-19. The chain joins TRBV19 to TRBJ1-5; 9 bases in the middle match TRBD1. This receptor has the CDR3 CASSSLTGGSNQPQHF. At the DNA level, the sequence is TGTGCCAGTAGTTCCTTGACAGGGGGAAGCAATCAGCCCCAGCATTTT. Outside the CDR3, residues come from the reference TRBV19 and TRBJ1-5 proteins, so the full variable domain is: DGGITQSPKYLFRKEGQNVTLSCEQNLNHDAMYWYRQDPGQGLRLIYYSQIVNDFQKGDIAEGYSVSREKKESFPLTVTSAQKNPTAFYLCASSSLTGGSNQPQHFGDGTRLSIL.